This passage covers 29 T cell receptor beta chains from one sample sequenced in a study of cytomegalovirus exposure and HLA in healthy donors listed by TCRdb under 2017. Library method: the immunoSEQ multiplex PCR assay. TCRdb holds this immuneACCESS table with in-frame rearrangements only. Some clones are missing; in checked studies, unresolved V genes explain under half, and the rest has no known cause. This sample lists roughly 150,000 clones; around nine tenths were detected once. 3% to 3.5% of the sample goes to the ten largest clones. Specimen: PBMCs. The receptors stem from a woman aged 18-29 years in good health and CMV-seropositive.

As DNA, the CDR3 is TGTGCCAGCAGCTTCGGGAACAGCAAAGAGACCCAGTACTTC. This sequence encodes CASSFGNSKETQYF. This chain connects TRBV5-8 to TRBJ2-5; D possibly corresponds to TRBD2 (5 bases). Germline-derived CDR1 and CDR2 are SGHTS and YDEGEE. The CDR3 is 14 amino acids. Trimming removed 2 bases from V and 3 bases from J, with 11 bases in between.

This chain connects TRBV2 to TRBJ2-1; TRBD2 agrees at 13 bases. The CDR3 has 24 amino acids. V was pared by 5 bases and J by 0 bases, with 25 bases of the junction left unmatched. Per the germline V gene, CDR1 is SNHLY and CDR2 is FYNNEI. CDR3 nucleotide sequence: TGTGCCAGCAGTCCCGGAGGGGGGGGTCGGACTAGCGGGAGTAAGTTGGGCTCCTACAATGAGCAGTTCTTC. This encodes CASSPGGGGRTSGSKLGSYNEQFF. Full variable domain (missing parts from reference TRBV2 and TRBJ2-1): EPEVTQTPSHQVTQMGQEVILRCVPISNHLYFYWYRQILGQKVEFLVSFYNNEISEKSEIFDDQFSVERPDGSNFTLKIRSTKLEDSAMYFCASSPGGGGRTSGSKLGSYNEQFFGPGTRLTVL.

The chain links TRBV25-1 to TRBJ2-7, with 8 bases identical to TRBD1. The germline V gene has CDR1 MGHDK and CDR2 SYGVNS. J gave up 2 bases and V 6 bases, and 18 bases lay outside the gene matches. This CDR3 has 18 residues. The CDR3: CASRTTSRAGTGAYEQYF. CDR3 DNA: TGTGCCAGCAGGACAACTTCAAGAGCCGGGACAGGAGCCTACGAGCAGTACTTC.

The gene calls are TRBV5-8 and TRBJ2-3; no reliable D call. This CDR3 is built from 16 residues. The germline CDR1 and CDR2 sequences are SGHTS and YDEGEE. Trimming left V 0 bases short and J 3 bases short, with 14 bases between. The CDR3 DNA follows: TGTGCCAGCAGCTTGGGCAGGTCCGATTGGACAGATACGCAGTATTTT. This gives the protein CASSLGRSDWTDTQYF.

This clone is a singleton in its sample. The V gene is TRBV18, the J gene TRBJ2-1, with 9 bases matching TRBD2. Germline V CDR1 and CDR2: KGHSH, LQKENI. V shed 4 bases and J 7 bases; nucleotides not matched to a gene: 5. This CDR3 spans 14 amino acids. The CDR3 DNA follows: TGTGCCAGCTCACTGATAAGCGGGAGGAATGAGCAGTTCTTC. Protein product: CASSLISGRNEQFF.

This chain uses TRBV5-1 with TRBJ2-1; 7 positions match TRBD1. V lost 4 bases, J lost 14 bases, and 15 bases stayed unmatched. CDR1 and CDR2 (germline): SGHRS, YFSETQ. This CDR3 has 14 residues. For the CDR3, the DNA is TGCGCCAGCAGCCGCGCCGGGACAGCATCACGGGAGTTCTTC. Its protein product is CASSRAGTASREFF.

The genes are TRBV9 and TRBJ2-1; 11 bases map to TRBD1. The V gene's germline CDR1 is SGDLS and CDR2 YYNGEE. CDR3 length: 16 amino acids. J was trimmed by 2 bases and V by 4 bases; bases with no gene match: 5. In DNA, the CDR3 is TGTGCCAGCAGCCTACCGGGACAGGGGGCCTACAATGAGCAGTTCTTC. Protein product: CASSLPGQGAYNEQFF.

The CDR3, as DNA: TGTGCCAGTAGTATGGGGGGACCGGTCAATCAGCCCCAGCATTTT. Translation: CASSMGGPVNQPQHF. The rearrangement links TRBV19 to TRBJ1-5, with D possibly being TRBD1 (5 bases). Germline CDR1 reads LNHDA; CDR2 reads SQIVND (reference sequence). This CDR3 is built from 15 residues. The V and J ends lost 3 bases and 3 bases respectively, with 12 bases between them.

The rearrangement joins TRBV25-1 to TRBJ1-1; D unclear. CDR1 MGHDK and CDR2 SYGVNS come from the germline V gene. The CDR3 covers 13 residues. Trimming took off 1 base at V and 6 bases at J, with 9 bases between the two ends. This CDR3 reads CASSEWLKSEAFF. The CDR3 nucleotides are TGTGCCAGCAGTGAATGGCTCAAGTCTGAAGCTTTCTTT.

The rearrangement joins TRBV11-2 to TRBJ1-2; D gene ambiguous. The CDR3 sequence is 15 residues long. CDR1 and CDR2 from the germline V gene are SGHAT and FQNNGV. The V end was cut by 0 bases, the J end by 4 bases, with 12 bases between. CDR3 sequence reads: CASSLDRQAVYGYTF. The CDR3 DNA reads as TGTGCCAGCAGCTTAGATCGGCAGGCTGTCTATGGCTACACCTTC.

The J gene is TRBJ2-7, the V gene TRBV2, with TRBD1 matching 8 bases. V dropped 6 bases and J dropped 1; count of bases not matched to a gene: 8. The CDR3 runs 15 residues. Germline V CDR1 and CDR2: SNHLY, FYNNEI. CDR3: CASSNTGGMSYEQYF. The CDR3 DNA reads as TGTGCCAGCAGCAATACAGGGGGAATGTCCTACGAGCAGTACTTC.

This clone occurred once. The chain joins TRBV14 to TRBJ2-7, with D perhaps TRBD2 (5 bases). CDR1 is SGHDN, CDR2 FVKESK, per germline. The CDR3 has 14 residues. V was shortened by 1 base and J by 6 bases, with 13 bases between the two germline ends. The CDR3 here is CASSQALGVSEQYF. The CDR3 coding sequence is TGTGCCAGCAGCCAAGCACTAGGAGTGAGCGAGCAGTACTTC.

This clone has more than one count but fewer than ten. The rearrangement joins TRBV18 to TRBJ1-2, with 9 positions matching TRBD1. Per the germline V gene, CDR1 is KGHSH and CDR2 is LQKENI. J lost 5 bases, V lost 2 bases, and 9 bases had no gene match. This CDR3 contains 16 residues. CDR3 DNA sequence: TGTGCCAGCTCACCAAGCGGGACAGGGTACACATATGGCTACACCTTC. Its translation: CASSPSGTGYTYGYTF.

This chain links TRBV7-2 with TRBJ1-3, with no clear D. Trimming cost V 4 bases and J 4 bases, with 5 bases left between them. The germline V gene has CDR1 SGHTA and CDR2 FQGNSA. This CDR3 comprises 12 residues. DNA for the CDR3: TGTGCCAGCAGCTGGCCGGGAAACACCATATATTTT. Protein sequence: CASSWPGNTIYF.

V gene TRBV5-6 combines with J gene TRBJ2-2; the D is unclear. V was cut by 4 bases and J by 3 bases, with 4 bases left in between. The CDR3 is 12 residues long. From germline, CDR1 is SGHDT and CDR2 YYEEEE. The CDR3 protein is CASSPDTGELFF. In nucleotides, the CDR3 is TGTGCCAGCAGCCCGGACACCGGGGAGCTGTTTTTT.

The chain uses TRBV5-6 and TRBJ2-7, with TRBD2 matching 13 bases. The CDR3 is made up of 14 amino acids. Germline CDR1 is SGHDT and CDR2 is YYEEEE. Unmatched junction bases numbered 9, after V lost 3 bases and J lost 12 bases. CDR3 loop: CASSSGLAGSRGYF. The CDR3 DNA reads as TGTGCCAGCAGCTCGGGACTAGCGGGAAGCAGAGGGTACTTC.

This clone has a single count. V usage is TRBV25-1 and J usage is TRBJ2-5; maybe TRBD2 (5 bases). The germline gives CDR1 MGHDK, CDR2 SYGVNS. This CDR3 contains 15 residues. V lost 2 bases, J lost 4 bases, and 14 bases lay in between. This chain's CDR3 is CASSEPRSLAETQYF. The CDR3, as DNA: TGTGCCAGCAGTGAACCCAGGAGCCTAGCAGAGACCCAGTACTTC.

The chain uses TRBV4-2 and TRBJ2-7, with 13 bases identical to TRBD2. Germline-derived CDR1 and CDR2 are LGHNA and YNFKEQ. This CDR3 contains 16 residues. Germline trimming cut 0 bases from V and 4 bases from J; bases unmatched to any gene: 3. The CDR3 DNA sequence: TGTGCCAGCAGCCAAGATCGGACTAGCGGGAGTTACGAGCAGTACTTC. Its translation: CASSQDRTSGSYEQYF.

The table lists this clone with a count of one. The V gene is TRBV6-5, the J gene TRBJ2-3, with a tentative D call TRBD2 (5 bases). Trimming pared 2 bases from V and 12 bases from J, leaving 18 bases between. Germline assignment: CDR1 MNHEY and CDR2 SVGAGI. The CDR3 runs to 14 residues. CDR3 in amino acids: CASSYALASTPQYF. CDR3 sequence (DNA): TGTGCCAGCAGTTACGCGCTAGCCTCTACGCCCCAGTATTTT.

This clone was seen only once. The CDR3 sequence: CAWSTTGTGGNTIYF. The CDR3 DNA is TGTGCCTGGAGTACTACCGGGACTGGTGGAAACACCATATATTTT. This sequence joins TRBV30 and TRBJ1-3; weak D call: TRBD1 (5 bases). This CDR3 spans 15 amino acids. Germline lookup yields CDR1 GTSNPN and CDR2 SVGIG (reference sequence). V lost 2 bases to trimming and J lost 3 bases, with 14 bases between them.

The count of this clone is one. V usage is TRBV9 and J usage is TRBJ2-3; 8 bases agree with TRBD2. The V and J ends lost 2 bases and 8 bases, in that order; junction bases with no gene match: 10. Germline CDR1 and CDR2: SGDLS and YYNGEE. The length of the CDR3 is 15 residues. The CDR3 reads CASSVGREVQGTQYF. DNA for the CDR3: TGTGCCAGCAGCGTTGGGCGGGAGGTCCAAGGTACGCAGTATTTT.

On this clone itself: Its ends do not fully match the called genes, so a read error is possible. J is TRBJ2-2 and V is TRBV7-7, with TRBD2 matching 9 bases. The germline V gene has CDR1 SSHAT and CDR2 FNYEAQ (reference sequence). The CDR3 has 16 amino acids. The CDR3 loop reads CASSLLAGERAGELFF. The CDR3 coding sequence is TGTGCTAGCAGCTTGTTAGCGGGAGAAAGGGCCGGGGAGCTGTTTTTT.

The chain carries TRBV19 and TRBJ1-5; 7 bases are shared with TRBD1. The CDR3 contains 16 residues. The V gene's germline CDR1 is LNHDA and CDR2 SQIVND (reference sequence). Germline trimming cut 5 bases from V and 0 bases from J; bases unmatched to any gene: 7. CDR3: CASSGDRSYSNQPQHF. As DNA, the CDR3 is TGTGCCAGTAGTGGGGACAGATCGTATAGCAATCAGCCCCAGCATTTT.

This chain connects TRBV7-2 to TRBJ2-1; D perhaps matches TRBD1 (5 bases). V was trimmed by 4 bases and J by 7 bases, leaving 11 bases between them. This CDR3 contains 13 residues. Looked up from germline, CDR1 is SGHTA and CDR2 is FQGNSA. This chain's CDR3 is CASSSLQGNEQFF. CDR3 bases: TGTGCCAGCAGCTCCCTTCAGGGTAATGAGCAGTTCTTC.

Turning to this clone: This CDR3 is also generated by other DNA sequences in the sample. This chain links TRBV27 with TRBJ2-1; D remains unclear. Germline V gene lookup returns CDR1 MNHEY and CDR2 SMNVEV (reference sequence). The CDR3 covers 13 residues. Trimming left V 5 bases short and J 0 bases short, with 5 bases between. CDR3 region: CASSLSSYNEQFF. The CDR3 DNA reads TGTGCCAGCAGTCTTAGCTCCTACAATGAGCAGTTCTTC.

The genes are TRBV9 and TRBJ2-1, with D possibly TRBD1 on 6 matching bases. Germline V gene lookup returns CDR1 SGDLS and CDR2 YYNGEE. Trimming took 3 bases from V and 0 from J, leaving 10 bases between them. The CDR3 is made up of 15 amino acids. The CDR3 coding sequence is TGTGCCAGCAGCGCGACAGGACACTCCTACAATGAGCAGTTCTTC. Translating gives CASSATGHSYNEQFF.

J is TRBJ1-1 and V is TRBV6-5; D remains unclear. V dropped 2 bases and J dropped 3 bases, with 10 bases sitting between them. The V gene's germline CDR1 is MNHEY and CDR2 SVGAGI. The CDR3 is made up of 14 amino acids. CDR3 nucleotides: TGTGCCAGCAGTTACAATGGAGGGTACACTGAAGCTTTCTTT. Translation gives CASSYNGGYTEAFF.

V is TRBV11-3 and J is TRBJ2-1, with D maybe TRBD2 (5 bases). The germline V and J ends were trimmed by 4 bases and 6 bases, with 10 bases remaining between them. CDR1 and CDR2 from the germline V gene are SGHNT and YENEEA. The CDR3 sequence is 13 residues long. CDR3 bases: TGTGCCAGCAGCTCTTCGGGAAGCAATGAGCAGTTCTTC. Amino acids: CASSSSGSNEQFF.

CDR3 sequence (DNA): TGTGCCAGCAGCTTGTCGTCAGGGGCCCTAAACATTCAGTACTTC. Residues: CASSLSSGALNIQYF. V and J are TRBV11-2 and TRBJ2-4; perhaps TRBD1 as D (6 bases). The CDR3 length is 15 residues. The V gene's germline CDR1 is SGHAT and CDR2 FQNNGV. The V gene lost 3 bases and the J gene lost 6 bases, with 15 bases spanning the gap.